These 9 T cell receptor beta chains came from one sample sequenced in a study of OX40 agonist ivuxolimab in advanced cancers. The assay was immunoSEQ multiplex PCR, and TCRdb's table has in-frame clones only and misses some. There are some 77,000 clones in the sample; 70% to 90% occur only once, and roughly 5.5% lies in the top ten. The source was CD4+ or CD8+ T cells sorted from blood, collected in a trial of the OX40 agonist ivuxolimab. The receptors shown here come from an adult with an advanced solid tumor such as melanoma, head and neck, liver or kidney cancer.

This rearrangement joins TRBV6-4 to TRBJ2-3; the D gene is possibly TRBD1 (5 bases). Germline V CDR1 and CDR2: MRHNA, SNTAGT. The V end lost 6 bases, the J end lost 2 bases, and 9 bases lay between the germline ends. This CDR3 comprises 13 residues. The CDR3 here is CASSYRFTDTQYF. The CDR3 nucleotides read TGTGCCAGCAGCTACAGGTTCACAGATACGCAGTATTTT.

This chain connects TRBV7-3 to TRBJ2-2, with D possibly TRBD1 on 5 matching bases. The CDR3 length is 14 residues. Trimming cost V 5 bases and J 1 base, with 8 bases left between them. From germline, CDR1 is SGHTA and CDR2 FQGTGA. This CDR3 reads CASSVGQNTGELFF. CDR3 sequence (DNA): TGTGCCAGCAGCGTTGGACAGAACACCGGGGAGCTGTTTTTT.

The rearrangement links TRBV30 to TRBJ2-3, with 9 bases identical to TRBD2. J was trimmed by 5 bases and V by 3 bases; bases with no gene match: 6. Germline loops: CDR1 GTSNPN, CDR2 SVGIG (reference sequence). This CDR3 has 14 amino acids. The CDR3: CAWRFGSGGDTQYF. The CDR3 coding sequence is TGTGCCTGGAGGTTCGGTAGCGGGGGAGATACGCAGTATTTT.

V gene TRBV7-2 combines with J gene TRBJ2-2; D not resolved. CDR1 is SGHTA, CDR2 FQGNSA, per germline. This CDR3 contains 14 residues. The germline V and J ends were trimmed by 5 bases and 3 bases, with 10 bases remaining between them. The DNA of the CDR3 is TGTGCCAGCAGCCCCCAACTGCACACCGGGGAGCTGTTTTTT. This codes for CASSPQLHTGELFF.

The rearrangement joins TRBV10-3 to TRBJ2-2, with D possibly TRBD2 on 6 matching bases. Germline CDR1 ENHRY, CDR2 SYGVKD. The V gene lost 3 bases and the J gene lost 0 bases, with 11 bases spanning the gap. The CDR3 has 16 amino acids. CDR3 bases: TGTGCCATCAGTGAACTGGCGGGGTCGAACACCGGGGAGCTGTTTTTT. This translates into CAISELAGSNTGELFF.

V and J are TRBV6-6 and TRBJ1-1; maybe TRBD1 (5 bases). The CDR3 length is 13 residues. Trimming left V 7 bases short and J 7 bases short, with 16 bases between. Germline loops: CDR1 MNHNY, CDR2 SVGAGI (reference sequence). CDR3 bases: TGTGCCAGCATCCCGGGGGAGGGCGGTGAAGCTTTCTTT. It translates to CASIPGEGGEAFF.

The rearrangement uses TRBV18 and TRBJ1-2; the D gene is possibly TRBD1 (6 bases). The CDR3 covers 14 residues. With 1 base removed from V and 8 bases from J, the gap between germline ends came to 14 bases. CDR1 and CDR2 (germline): KGHSH, LQKENI. CDR3: CASSPQQGVGGYTF. CDR3 nucleotides: TGTGCCAGCTCACCACAACAGGGAGTCGGGGGCTACACCTTC.

V and J are TRBV6-5 and TRBJ1-1; no clear D. Germline CDR1 reads MNHEY; CDR2 reads SVGAGI. Trimming stripped 4 bases from V and 0 bases from J, with 9 bases between. The length of the CDR3 is 14 residues. The CDR3 reads CASSLGSVNTEAFF. Written as DNA, the CDR3 is TGTGCCAGCAGTTTGGGGTCGGTGAACACTGAAGCTTTCTTT.

The chain uses TRBV5-8 and TRBJ2-7; possible D gene TRBD2, 6 bases. The CDR3 is 12 amino acids. Germline V lookup: CDR1 SGHTS, CDR2 YDEGEE. Trimming stripped 2 bases from V and 4 bases from J, with 7 bases between. The CDR3 reads CASSFRGYEQYF. In nucleotides, the CDR3 is TGTGCCAGCAGCTTTCGGGGGTACGAGCAGTACTTC.